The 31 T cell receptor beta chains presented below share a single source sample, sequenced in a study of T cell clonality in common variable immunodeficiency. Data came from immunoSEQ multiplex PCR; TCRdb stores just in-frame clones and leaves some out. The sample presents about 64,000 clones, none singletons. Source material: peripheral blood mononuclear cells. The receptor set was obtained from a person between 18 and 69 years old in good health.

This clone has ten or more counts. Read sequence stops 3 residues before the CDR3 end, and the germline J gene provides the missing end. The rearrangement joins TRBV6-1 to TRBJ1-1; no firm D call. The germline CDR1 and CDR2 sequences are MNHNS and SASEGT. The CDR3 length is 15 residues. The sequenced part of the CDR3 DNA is TGTGCCAGCAGTGAAAGTATACACGTACAAGTTTCA. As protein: CASSESIHVQVS. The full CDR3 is CASSESIHVQVSAFF.

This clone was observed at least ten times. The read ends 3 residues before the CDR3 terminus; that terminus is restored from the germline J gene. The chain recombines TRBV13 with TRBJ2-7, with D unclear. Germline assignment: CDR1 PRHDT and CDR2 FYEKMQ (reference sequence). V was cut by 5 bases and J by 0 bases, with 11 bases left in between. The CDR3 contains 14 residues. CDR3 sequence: CASSRQMSSYEQYF. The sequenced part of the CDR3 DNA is TGTGCCAGCAGCCGCCAGATGAGCTCCTACGAG. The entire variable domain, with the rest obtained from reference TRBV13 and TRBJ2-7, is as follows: AAGVIQSPRHLIKEKRETATLKCYPIPRHDTVYWYQQGPGQDPQFLISFYEKMQSDKGSIPDRFSAQQFSDYHSELNMSSLELGDSALYFCASSRQMSSYEQYFGPGTRLTVT.

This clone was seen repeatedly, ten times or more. The CDR3 here is CASSLNRGAYGYTF. The covered CDR3 bases are TGTGCCAGCAGCTTAAACAGGGGGGCTTATGGC. The gene calls are TRBV7-9 and TRBJ1-2, with TRBD1 matching 8 bases. Read coverage stops 3 residues before the CDR3 terminus; the germline J gene supplies the remainder. The CDR3 spans 14 residues. Trimming removed 2 bases from V and 5 bases from J; junction bases left unmatched: 4. CDR1 and CDR2 (germline): SEHNR, FQNEAQ (reference sequence). Using reference TRBV7-9 and TRBJ1-2 for the parts outside the CDR3, the full variable domain is DTGVSQNPRHKITKRGQNVTFRCDPISEHNRLYWYRQTLGQGPEFLTYFQNEAQLEKSRLLSDRFSAERPKGSFSTLEIQRTEQGDSAMYLCASSLNRGAYGYTFGSGTRLTVV.

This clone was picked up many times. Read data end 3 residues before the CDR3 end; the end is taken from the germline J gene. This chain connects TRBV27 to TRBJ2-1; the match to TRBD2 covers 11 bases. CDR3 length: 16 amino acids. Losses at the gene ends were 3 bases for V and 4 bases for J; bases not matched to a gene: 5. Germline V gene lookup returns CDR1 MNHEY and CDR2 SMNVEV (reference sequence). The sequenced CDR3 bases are TGTGCCAGCAGTTTTAGCGGGGGGGCCTCTTACAATGAG. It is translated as CASSFSGGASYNE. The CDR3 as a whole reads CASSFSGGASYNEQFF.

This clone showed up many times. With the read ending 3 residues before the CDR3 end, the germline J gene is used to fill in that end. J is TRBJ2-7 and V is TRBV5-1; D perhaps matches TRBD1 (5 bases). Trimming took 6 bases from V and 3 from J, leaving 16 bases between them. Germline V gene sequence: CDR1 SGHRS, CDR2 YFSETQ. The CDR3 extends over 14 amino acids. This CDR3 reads CASTLLGQNYEQYF. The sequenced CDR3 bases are TGCGCCAGCACCTTACTCGGACAAAACTACGAG.

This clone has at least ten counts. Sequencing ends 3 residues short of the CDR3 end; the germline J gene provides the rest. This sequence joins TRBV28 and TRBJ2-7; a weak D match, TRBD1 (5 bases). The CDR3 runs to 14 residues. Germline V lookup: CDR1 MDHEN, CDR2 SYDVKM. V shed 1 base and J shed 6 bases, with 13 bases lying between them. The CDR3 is CASSLLGQGSEQYF. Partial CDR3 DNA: TGTGCCAGCAGTTTATTAGGCCAGGGTAGCGAG.

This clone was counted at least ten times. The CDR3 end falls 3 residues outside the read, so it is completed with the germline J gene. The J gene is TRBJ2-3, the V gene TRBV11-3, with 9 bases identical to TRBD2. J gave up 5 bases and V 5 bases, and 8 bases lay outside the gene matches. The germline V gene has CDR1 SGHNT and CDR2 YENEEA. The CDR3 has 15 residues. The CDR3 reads CASSLSGSLEDTQYF. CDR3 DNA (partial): TGTGCCAGCAGCCTTAGCGGGAGCCTTGAAGATACG.

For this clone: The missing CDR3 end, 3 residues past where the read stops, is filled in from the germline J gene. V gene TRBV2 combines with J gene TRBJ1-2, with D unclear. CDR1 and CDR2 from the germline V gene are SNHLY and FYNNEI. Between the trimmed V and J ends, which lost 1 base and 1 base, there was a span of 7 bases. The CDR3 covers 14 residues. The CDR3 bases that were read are TGTGCCAGCAGTGAAGTCCAGGTTAACTATGGC. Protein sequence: CASSEVQVNYG. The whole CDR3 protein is CASSEVQVNYGYTF.

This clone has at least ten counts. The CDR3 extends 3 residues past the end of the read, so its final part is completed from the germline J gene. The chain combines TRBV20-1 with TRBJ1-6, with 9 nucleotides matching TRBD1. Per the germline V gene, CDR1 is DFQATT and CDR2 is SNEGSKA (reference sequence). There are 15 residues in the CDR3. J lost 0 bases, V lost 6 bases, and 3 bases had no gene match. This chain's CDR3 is CSAQTGGSYNSPLHF. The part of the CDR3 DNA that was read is TGCAGTGCGCAGACAGGGGGCTCCTATAATTCACCC.

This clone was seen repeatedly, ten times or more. CDR3 DNA, as far as it was read: TGTGCCAGCAGCTTATCCGGGACTAGCGGGACGAACACCGGGGAG. It codes for CASSLSGTSGTNTGE. The whole CDR3 is CASSLSGTSGTNTGELFF. The V gene is TRBV7-8, the J gene TRBJ2-2, with TRBD2 identical over 13 bases. The missing CDR3 end, 3 residues past where the read stops, is filled in from the germline J gene. Germline CDR1 SGHVS, CDR2 FQNEAQ. This CDR3 comprises 18 residues. J was trimmed by 0 bases and V by 2 bases; bases with no gene match: 3.

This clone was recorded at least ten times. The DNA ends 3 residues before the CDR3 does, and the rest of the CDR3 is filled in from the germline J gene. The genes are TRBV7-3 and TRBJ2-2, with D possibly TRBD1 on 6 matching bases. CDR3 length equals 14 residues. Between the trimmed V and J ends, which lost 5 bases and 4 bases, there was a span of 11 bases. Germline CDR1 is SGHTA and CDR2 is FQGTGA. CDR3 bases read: TGTGCCAGCAGCCCATCAGGGGCCACCGGGGAG. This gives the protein CASSPSGATGE. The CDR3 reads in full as CASSPSGATGELFF.

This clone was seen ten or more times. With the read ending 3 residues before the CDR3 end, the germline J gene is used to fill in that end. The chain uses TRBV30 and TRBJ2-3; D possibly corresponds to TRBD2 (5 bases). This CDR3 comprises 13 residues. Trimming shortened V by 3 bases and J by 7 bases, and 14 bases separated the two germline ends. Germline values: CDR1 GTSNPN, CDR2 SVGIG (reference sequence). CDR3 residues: CAWSAGGENTQYF. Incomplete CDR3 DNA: TGTGCCTGGAGCGCGGGTGGGGAGAATACG.

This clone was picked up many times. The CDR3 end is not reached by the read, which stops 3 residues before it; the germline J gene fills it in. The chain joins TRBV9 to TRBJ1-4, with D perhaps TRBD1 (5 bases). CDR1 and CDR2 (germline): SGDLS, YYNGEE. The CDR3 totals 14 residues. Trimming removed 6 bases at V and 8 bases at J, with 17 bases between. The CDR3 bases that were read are TGTGCCAGCACCTCAGGGTTAGGCGGAGAAAAA. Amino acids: CASTSGLGGEK. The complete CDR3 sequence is CASTSGLGGEKLFF.

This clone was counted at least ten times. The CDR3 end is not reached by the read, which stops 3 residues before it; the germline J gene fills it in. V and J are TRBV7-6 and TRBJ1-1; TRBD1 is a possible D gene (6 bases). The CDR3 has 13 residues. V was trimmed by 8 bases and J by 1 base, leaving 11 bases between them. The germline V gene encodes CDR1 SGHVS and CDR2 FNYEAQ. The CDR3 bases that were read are TGTGCCAGCTCCGGACAGCAGAACACTGAA. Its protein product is CASSGQQNTE. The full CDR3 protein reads CASSGQQNTEAFF.

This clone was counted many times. The CDR3 region is CSASDRLSGANVLTF. The part of the CDR3 DNA that was read is TGCAGTGCTAGCGACAGGTTATCTGGGGCCAACGTC. V gene TRBV20-1 combines with J gene TRBJ2-6, with D perhaps matching TRBD1 (6 bases). The read comes to an end 3 residues before the CDR3 does, leaving the germline J gene to fill in the end. The V end was cut by 3 bases, the J end by 1 base, with 10 bases between. The CDR3 extends over 15 amino acids. Germline loops: CDR1 DFQATT, CDR2 SNEGSKA (reference sequence).

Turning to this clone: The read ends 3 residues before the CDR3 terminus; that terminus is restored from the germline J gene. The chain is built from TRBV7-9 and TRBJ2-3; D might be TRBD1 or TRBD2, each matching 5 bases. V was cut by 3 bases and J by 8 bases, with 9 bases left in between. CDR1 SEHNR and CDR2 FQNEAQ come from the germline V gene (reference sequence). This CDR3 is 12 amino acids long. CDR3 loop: CASSFERGTQYF. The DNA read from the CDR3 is TGTGCCAGCAGCTTCGAGAGGGGTACG. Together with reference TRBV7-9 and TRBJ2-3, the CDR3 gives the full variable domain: DTGVSQNPRHKITKRGQNVTFRCDPISEHNRLYWYRQTLGQGPEFLTYFQNEAQLEKSRLLSDRFSAERPKGSFSTLEIQRTEQGDSAMYLCASSFERGTQYFGPGTRLTVL.

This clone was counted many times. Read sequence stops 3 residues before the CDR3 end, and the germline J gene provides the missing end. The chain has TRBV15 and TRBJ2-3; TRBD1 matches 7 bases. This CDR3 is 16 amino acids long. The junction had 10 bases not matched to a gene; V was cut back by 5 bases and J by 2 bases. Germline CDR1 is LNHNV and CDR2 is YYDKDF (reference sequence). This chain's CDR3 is CATSRLLGGDTDTQYF. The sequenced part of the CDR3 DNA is TGTGCCACCAGCCGCCTTTTAGGGGGCGACACAGATACG.

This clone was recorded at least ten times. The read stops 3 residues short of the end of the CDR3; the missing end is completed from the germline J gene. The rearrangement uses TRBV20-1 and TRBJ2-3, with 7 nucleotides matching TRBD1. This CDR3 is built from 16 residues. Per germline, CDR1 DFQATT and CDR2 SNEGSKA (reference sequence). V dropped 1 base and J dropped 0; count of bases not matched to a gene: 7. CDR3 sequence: CSARVEQGISTDTQYF. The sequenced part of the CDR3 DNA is TGCAGTGCTAGAGTAGAACAGGGGATTAGCACAGATACG.

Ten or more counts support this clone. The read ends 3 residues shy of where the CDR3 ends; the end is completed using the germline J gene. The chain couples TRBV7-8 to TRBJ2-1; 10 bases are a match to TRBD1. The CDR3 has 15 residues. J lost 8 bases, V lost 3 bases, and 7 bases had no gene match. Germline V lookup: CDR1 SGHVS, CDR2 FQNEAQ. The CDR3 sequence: CASSFMDRGLDEQFF. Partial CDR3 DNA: TGTGCCAGCAGCTTCATGGACAGGGGGTTAGATGAG.

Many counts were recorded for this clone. Here the CDR3 reads CASSTSLGTPSYEQYF. Partial CDR3 DNA: TGTGCCAGCAGTACCTCTTTGGGGACACCTTCCTACGAG. J is TRBJ2-7 and V is TRBV28, with D possibly matching TRBD1 (6 bases). Read data end 3 residues before the CDR3 end; the end is taken from the germline J gene. V was trimmed by 5 bases and J by 1 base, leaving 18 bases between them. Germline V gene lookup returns CDR1 MDHEN and CDR2 SYDVKM. The CDR3 is 16 residues long.

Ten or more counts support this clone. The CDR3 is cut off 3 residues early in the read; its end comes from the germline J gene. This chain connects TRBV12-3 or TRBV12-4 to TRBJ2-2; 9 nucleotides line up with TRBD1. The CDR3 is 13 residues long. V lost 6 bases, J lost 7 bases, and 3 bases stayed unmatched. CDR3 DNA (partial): TGTGCCAGCAGGGGACAGGGAGTCGGGGAG. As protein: CASRGQGVGE. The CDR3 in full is CASRGQGVGELFF.

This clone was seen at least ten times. The part of the CDR3 DNA that was read is TGTGCCAGCAGAACAGACAGGGTACTCACAGATACG. Its protein is CASRTDRVLTDT. The entire CDR3 protein reads CASRTDRVLTDTQYF. The chain recombines TRBV6-2 or TRBV6-3 with TRBJ2-3, with TRBD1 matching 7 bases. Sequencing ends 3 residues short of the CDR3 end; the germline J gene provides the rest. Germline V gene lookup returns CDR1 MNHEY and CDR2 SVGEGT. The length of the CDR3 is 15 residues. J was trimmed by 2 bases and V by 6 bases; bases with no gene match: 8.

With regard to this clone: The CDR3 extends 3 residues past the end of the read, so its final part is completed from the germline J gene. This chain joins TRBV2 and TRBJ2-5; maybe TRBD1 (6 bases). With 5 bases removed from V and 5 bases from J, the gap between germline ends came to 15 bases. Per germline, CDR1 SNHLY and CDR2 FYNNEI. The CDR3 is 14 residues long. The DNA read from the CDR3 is TGTGCCAGCAGTAACACAGGGTTGGGGGAGACC. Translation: CASSNTGLGET. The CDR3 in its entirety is CASSNTGLGETQYF.

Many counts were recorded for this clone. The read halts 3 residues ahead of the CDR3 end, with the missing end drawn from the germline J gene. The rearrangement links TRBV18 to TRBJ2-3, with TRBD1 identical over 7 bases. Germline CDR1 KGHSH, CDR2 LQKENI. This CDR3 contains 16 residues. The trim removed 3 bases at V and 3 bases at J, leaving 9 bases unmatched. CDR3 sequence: CASSPLGGSETDTQYF. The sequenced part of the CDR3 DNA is TGTGCCAGCTCACCCCTAGGGGGCAGTGAAACAGATACG.

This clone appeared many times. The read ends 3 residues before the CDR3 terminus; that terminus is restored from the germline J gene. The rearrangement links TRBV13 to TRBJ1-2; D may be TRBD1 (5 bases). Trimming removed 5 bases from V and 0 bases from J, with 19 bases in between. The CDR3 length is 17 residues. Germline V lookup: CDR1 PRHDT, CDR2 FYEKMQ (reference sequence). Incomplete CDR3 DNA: TGTGCCAGCAGCAACCTAGAGGAGGGGAAGGCTAACTATGGC. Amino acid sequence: CASSNLEEGKANYG. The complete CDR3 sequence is CASSNLEEGKANYGYTF.

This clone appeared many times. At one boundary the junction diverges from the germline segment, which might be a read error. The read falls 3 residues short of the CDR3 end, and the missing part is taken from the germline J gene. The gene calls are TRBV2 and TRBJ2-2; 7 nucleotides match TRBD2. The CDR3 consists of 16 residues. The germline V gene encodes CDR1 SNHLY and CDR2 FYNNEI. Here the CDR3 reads CASSEGWDYNTGELFF. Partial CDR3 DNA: TGTGCCAGCAGCGAAGGATGGGACTACAACACCGGGGAG.

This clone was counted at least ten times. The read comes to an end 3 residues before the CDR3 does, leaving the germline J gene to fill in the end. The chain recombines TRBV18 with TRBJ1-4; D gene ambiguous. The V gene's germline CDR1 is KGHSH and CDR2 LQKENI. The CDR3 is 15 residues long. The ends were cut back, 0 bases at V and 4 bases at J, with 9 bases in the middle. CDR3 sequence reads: CASSPPATRNEKLFF. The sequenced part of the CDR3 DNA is TGTGCCAGCTCACCACCGGCCACCCGTAATGAAAAA.

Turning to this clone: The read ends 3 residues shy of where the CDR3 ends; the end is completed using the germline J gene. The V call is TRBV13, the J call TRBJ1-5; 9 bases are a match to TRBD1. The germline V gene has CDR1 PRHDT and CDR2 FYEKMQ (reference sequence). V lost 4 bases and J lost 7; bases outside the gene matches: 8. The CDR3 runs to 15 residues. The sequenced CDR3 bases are TGTGCCAGCAGCTCTGGACAGGGGATAGACCAGCCC. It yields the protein CASSSGQGIDQP. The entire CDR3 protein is CASSSGQGIDQPQHF.

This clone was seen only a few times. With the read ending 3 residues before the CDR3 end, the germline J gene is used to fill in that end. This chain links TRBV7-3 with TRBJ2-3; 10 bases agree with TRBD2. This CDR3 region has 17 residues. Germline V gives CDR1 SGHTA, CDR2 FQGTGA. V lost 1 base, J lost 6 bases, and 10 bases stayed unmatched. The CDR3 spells CASSLNSGGGPTDTQYF. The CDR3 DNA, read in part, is TGTGCCAGCAGCTTAAACAGCGGGGGGGGGCCCACCGATACG.

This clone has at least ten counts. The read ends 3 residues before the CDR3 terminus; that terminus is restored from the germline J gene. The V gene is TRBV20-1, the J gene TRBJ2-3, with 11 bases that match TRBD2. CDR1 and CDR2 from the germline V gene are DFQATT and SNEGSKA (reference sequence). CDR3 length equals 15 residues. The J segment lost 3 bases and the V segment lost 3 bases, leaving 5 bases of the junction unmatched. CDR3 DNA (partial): TGCAGTGCTAGTTGGGCTAGCGGGAGGACAGATACG. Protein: CSASWASGRTDT. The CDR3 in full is CSASWASGRTDTQYF.

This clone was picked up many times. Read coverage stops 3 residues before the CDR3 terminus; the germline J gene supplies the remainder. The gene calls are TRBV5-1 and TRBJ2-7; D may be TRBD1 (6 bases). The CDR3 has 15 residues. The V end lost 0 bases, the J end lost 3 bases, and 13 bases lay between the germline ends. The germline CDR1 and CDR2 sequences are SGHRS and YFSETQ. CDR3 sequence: CASSLAQGSDYEQYF. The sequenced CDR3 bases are TGCGCCAGCAGCTTGGCACAGGGCTCAGACTACGAG. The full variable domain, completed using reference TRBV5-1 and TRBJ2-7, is KAGVTQTPRYLIKTRGQQVTLSCSPISGHRSVSWYQQTPGQGLQFLFEYFSETQRNKGNFPGRFSGRQFSNSRSEMNVSTLELGDSALYLCASSLAQGSDYEQYFGPGTRLTVT.